Sequencing of this TCR beta chain was carried out in a study of PD-L1 blockade in urothelial cancer. Across the study: Most patients, about nine tenths of the roughly 30, were males with bladder-origin cancer. Analyses were performed on blood at 3 weeks after treatment start (the second dose) and at 6 weeks. Study-wide findings and caveats: At 3 weeks on treatment, tumor-associated clones expanded more with durable benefit.

Regarding this clone: The antigen is undetermined.

Only in-frame clones appear in the TCRdb table, and some are missing; sequencing was by immunoSEQ multiplex PCR. The sample yields more than 30,000 clones, 89% seen once. The V gene's germline CDR1 is SGHRS and CDR2 YFSETQ. There are 17 residues in the CDR3. Losses at the gene ends were 0 bases for V and 1 base for J; bases not matched to a gene: 6. Indicated time point: peripheral blood 6 weeks after treatment start. It was locally advanced or metastatic urothelial carcinoma that patients had. The specimen was PBMCs, collected around atezolizumab (anti-PD-L1) treatment. The V and J genes are TRBV5-1 and TRBJ1-5; TRBD1 matches 8 bases. The clonotype originates from a man of 80 years or more with urothelial cancer. CDR3 sequence reads: CASSLAPRGPSNQPQHF. CDR3 DNA: TGCGCCAGCAGCTTGGCCCCCAGGGGGCCAAGCAATCAGCCCCAGCATTTT.